The present T cell receptor beta chain was sequenced within a study of blood T cells in healthy people across ages. The germline CDR1 and CDR2 sequences are SGHRS and YFSETQ. V lost 4 bases to trimming and J lost 4 bases; unmatched junction nucleotides: 10. The CDR3 runs to 15 residues. A second PCR, run for about 6 to 11 cycles, used a sample-barcoded 5' primer plus a J-beta primer mix. TCRdb fed the 5' RACE reads into MiXCR, producing one record per CDR3 protein. The sample lists approximately 800,000 distinct CDR3 sequences, 35% to 50% seen once, with about a sixth in the top ten. The genes are TRBV5-1 and TRBJ1-2, with 7 bases lining up with TRBD1. The sequence was collected from an elderly man in good health. Sequenced material: blood. This CDR3 is CASSDGQAPFYGYTF. CDR3 DNA: TGCGCCAGCAGCGACGGACAGGCCCCTTTCTATGGCTACACCTTC.